Following are 16 T cell receptor beta chains from one sample sequenced in a study of a mutant IDH1 vaccine in newly diagnosed glioma. Time point meaning: baseline, week 1 (first vaccination visit). Treatment in this sample: pre-vaccination baseline after standard-of-care therapy. Produced via immunoSEQ multiplex PCR; TCRdb's table is partial and in-frame only. The sample includes 95,000 to 100,000 clones, 80% to 90% of them seen just once. The sequencing used PBMCs, collected from a glioma patient treated with radiotherapy, temozolomide or both. These receptors all stem from a woman between 45 and 65 years old with glioma.

The chain has TRBV5-4 and TRBJ1-2; D uncertain. Trimming left V 0 bases short and J 5 bases short, with 8 bases between. This CDR3 spans 13 amino acids. The V gene's germline CDR1 is SGHNT and CDR2 YYREEE (reference sequence). The CDR3 DNA reads TGTGCCAGCAGCTTGGGAGGGTTTTATGGCTACACCTTC. Translated, it gives CASSLGGFYGYTF. Based on the CDR3 plus reference TRBV5-4 and TRBJ1-2, the full variable domain is ETGVTQSPTHLIKTRGQQVTLRCSSQSGHNTVSWYQQALGQGPQFIFQYYREEENGRGNFPPRFSGLQFPNYSSELNVNALELDDSALYLCASSLGGFYGYTFGSGTRLTVV.

This chain joins TRBV6-5 and TRBJ1-1, with D hard to call. The CDR3 sequence is 14 residues long. V dropped 6 bases and J dropped 1 base, with 12 bases sitting between them. Germline loops: CDR1 MNHEY, CDR2 SVGAGI. DNA of the CDR3: TGTGCCAGCAGCTGGCGCGAGGGGAACACTGAAGCTTTCTTT. It translates to CASSWREGNTEAFF.

The gene calls are TRBV6-6 and TRBJ2-5; D not resolved. CDR1 MNHNY and CDR2 SVGAGI come from the germline V gene (reference sequence). This CDR3 has 13 residues. The germline V and J ends were trimmed by 8 bases and 2 bases, with 12 bases remaining between them. The CDR3 DNA is TGTGCCAGCGTGAGCCGAGAGCAAGAGACCCAGTACTTC. The encoded protein is CASVSREQETQYF.

The chain is built from TRBV18 and TRBJ2-1; 8 positions match TRBD1. Germline CDR1 is KGHSH and CDR2 is LQKENI. Losses at the gene ends were 0 bases for V and 16 bases for J; bases not matched to a gene: 8. This CDR3 has 13 residues. The CDR3 coding sequence is TGTGCCAGCTCACCACCGGGCCAGGGGGCTGGTTTCTTC. This sequence encodes CASSPPGQGAGFF.

The chain employs TRBV13 and TRBJ1-2; the D is unclear. The V gene's germline CDR1 is PRHDT and CDR2 FYEKMQ (reference sequence). V was clipped by 3 bases and J by 8 bases, with 19 bases between them. This CDR3 is 15 amino acids long. The CDR3 spells CASSLATSAGGGYTF. CDR3 in DNA: TGTGCCAGCAGCTTGGCTACTTCGGCGGGTGGCGGCTACACCTTC.

J is TRBJ2-2 and V is TRBV16; D ambiguous. This CDR3 is 13 amino acids long. V shed 1 base and J shed 1 base, with 1 base lying between them. Germline V CDR1 and CDR2: KGHSY, FQNENV. CDR3 DNA: TGTGCCAGCAGCCAATGGAACACCGGGGAGCTGTTTTTT. Translated: CASSQWNTGELFF.

The chain employs TRBV14 and TRBJ1-4; D possibly corresponds to TRBD1 (6 bases). V was shortened by 0 bases and J by 6 bases, with 14 bases between the two germline ends. The CDR3 is 16 amino acids. Germline V gene lookup returns CDR1 SGHDN and CDR2 FVKESK. The CDR3 here is CASSQETGQNYEKLFF. The CDR3 DNA reads TGTGCCAGCAGCCAAGAAACAGGGCAAAACTATGAAAAACTGTTTTTT.

The gene calls are TRBV19 and TRBJ1-5, with D possibly matching TRBD1 (6 bases). This CDR3 is built from 13 residues. The V end was cut by 2 bases, the J end by 6 bases, with 8 bases between. Germline lookup yields CDR1 LNHDA and CDR2 SQIVND (reference sequence). As DNA, the CDR3 is TGTGCCAGTAGTATACAGGGGCCTCAGCCCCAGCATTTT. As protein: CASSIQGPQPQHF.

The chain is built from TRBV25-1 and TRBJ1-2; tentative D call: TRBD1 (6 bases). Germline CDR1 reads MGHDK; CDR2 reads SYGVNS. Trimming shortened V by 2 bases and J by 4 bases, and 14 bases separated the two germline ends. The CDR3 has 15 residues. Here the CDR3 DNA reads TGTGCCAGCAGTGAAGCCGGGACACCTGTCTATGGCTACACCTTC. Its protein is CASSEAGTPVYGYTF.

The chain uses TRBV20-1 and TRBJ2-7, with unresolved D. Germline V gene data show CDR1 as DFQATT and CDR2 as SNEGSKA (reference sequence). The CDR3 is 11 residues long. V was pared by 6 bases and J by 6 bases, with 12 bases between. CDR3 nucleotide sequence: TGCAGTGCATTCACAACCTCCGAGCAGTACTTC. Protein sequence: CSAFTTSEQYF.

The CDR3 bases are TGTGCCAGCAGTTTACAGGGGAGCTCCTATAATTCACCCCTCCACTTT. Translation gives CASSLQGSSYNSPLHF. The chain carries TRBV27 and TRBJ1-6; possibly TRBD1 for D (6 bases). The CDR3 spans 16 residues. The germline V and J ends were trimmed by 2 bases and 0 bases, with 8 bases remaining between them. Germline CDR1 and CDR2: MNHEY and SMNVEV (reference sequence).

V and J are TRBV7-9 and TRBJ2-3; weak D call: TRBD2 (5 bases). Germline V gene data show CDR1 as SEHNR and CDR2 as FQNEAQ (reference sequence). CDR3 length equals 17 residues. Trimming removed 5 bases from V and 4 bases from J, with 22 bases in between. CDR3 sequence (DNA): TGTGCCAGCAGCCGAGGCTTCGATAGCGACAACGCAGATACGCAGTATTTT. This gives the protein CASSRGFDSDNADTQYF.

V gene TRBV7-3 combines with J gene TRBJ2-3; 11 positions agree with TRBD2. CDR1 and CDR2 (germline): SGHTA, FQGTGA. V was pared by 3 bases and J by 4 bases, with 6 bases of the junction left unmatched. The CDR3 has 16 amino acids. The CDR3 protein is CASSLKLAGVADTQYF. The CDR3 DNA reads TGTGCCAGCAGCTTGAAACTAGCGGGAGTAGCAGATACGCAGTATTTT.

CDR3 in amino acids: CASSNGGSSYNEQFF. The CDR3 nucleotides read TGTGCCAGCAGCAACGGGGGTAGCTCCTACAATGAGCAGTTCTTC. The chain carries TRBV7-3 and TRBJ2-1, with D maybe TRBD2 (6 bases). The germline gives CDR1 SGHTA, CDR2 FQGTGA. This CDR3 is 15 amino acids long. V was pared by 5 bases and J by 0 bases, with 11 bases between. Based on the CDR3 plus reference TRBV7-3 and TRBJ2-1, the full variable domain is GAGVSQTPSNKVTEKGKYVELRCDPISGHTALYWYRQSLGQGPEFLIYFQGTGAADDSGLPNDRFFAVRPEGSVSTLKIQRTERGDSAVYLCASSNGGSSYNEQFFGPGTRLTVL.

The chain is built from TRBV6-7 and TRBJ2-1; TRBD2 agrees at 12 bases. TRBV6-7 has ORF status, its function being uncertain. The J segment lost 5 bases and the V segment lost 0 bases, leaving 2 bases of the junction unmatched. The CDR3 contains 16 residues. The CDR3 sequence: CASSYSGLAGNNEQFF. In DNA, the CDR3 is TGTGCCAGCAGTTACTCAGGACTAGCGGGAAACAATGAGCAGTTCTTC.

V and J are TRBV9 and TRBJ2-7, with D tentatively TRBD1 or TRBD2 (5 bases each). Per the germline V gene, CDR1 is SGDLS and CDR2 is YYNGEE. The V end was cut by 4 bases, the J end by 2 bases, with 13 bases between. The CDR3 has 14 residues. CDR3 DNA sequence: TGTGCCAGCAGCCCTGGCCGGGGCGCCTACGAGCAGTACTTC. It specifies CASSPGRGAYEQYF.